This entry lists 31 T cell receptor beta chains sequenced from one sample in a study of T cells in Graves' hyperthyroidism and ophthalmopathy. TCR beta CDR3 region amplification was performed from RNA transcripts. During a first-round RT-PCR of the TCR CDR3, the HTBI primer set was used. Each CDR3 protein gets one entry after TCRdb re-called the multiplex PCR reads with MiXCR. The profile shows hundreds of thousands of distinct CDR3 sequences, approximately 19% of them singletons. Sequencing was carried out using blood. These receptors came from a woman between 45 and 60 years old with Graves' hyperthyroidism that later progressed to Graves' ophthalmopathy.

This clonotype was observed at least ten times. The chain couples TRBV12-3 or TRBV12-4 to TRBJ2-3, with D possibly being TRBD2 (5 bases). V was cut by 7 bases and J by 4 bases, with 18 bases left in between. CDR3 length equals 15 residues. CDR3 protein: CASTIQAGGSDTQYF. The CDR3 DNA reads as TGTGCCAGCACCATCCAGGCCGGAGGCTCAGATACGCAGTATTTT.

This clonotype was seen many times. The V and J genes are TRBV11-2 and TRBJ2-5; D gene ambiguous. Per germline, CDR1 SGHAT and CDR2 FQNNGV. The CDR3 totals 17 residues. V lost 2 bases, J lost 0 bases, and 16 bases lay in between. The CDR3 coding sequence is TGTGCCAGCAGCTTACCCCTCGGACGGCTGTACCAAGAGACCCAGTACTTC. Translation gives CASSLPLGRLYQETQYF.

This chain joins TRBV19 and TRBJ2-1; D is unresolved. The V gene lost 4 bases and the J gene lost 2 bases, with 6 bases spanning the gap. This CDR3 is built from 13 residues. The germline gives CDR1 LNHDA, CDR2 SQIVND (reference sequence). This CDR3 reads CASSNEAYNEQFF. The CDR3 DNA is TGTGCCAGTAGTAACGAAGCCTACAATGAGCAGTTCTTC.

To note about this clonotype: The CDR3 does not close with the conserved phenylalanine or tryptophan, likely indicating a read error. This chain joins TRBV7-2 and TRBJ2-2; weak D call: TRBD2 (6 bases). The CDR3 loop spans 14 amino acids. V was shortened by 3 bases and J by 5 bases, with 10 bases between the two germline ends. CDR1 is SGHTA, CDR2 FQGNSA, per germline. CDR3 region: CASSFRGSTGELFL. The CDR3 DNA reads TGTGCCAGCAGCTTTCGGGGGTCGACCGGGGAGCTGTTTCTT.

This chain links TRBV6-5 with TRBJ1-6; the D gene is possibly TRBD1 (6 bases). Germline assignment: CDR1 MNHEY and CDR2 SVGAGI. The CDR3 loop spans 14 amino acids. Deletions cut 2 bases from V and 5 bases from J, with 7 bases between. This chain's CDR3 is CASSYGQNNSPLHF. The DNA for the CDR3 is TGTGCCAGCAGTTACGGACAGAATAATTCACCCCTCCACTTT.

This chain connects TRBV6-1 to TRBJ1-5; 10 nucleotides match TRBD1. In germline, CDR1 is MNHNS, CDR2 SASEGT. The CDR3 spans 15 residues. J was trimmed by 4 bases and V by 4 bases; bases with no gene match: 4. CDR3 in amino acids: CASSGWTGGNQPQHF. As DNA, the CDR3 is TGTGCCAGCAGTGGATGGACAGGGGGAAATCAGCCCCAGCATTTT.

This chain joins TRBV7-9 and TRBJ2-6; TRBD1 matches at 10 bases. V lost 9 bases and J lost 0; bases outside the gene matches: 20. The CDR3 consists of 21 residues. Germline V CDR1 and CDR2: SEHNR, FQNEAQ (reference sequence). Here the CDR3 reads CASRMGQGRTLFGSGANVLTF. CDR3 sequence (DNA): TGTGCCAGTAGAATGGGACAGGGGAGGACTCTGTTCGGCTCTGGGGCCAACGTCCTGACTTTC.

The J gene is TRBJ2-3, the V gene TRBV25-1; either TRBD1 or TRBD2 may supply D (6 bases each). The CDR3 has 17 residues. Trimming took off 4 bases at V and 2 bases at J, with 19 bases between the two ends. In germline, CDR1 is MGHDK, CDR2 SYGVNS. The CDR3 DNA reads TGTGCCAGCAGTGGCTTTCCGGGGGCCGCCGCCACAGATACGCAGTATTTT. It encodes CASSGFPGAAATDTQYF.

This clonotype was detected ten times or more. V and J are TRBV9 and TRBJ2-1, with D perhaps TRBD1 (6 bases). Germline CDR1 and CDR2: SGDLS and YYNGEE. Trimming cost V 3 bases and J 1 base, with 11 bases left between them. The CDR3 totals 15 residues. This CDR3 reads CASSGTGQSYNEQFF. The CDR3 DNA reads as TGTGCCAGCAGCGGAACAGGGCAATCCTACAATGAGCAGTTCTTC.

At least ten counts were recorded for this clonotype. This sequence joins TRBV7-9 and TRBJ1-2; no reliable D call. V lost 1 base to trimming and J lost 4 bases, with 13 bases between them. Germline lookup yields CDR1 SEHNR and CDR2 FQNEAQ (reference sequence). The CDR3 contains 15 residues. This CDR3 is CASSLEAFTVYGYTF. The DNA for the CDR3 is TGTGCCAGCAGCTTAGAAGCATTTACGGTCTATGGCTACACCTTC.

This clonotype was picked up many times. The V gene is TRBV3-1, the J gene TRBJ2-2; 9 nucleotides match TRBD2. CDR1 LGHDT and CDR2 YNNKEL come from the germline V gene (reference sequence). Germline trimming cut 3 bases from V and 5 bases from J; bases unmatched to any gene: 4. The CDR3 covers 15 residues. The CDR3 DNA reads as TGTGCCAGCAGCCACCAGACTAGCGGTACCGGGGAGCTGTTTTTT. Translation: CASSHQTSGTGELFF.

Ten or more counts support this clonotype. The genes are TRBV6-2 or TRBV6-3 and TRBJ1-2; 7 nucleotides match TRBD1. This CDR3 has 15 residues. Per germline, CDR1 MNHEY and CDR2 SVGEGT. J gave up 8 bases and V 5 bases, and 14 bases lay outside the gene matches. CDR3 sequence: CASSTKQGIGDGYTF. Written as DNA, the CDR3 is TGTGCCAGCAGTACCAAACAGGGGATTGGGGACGGCTACACCTTC.

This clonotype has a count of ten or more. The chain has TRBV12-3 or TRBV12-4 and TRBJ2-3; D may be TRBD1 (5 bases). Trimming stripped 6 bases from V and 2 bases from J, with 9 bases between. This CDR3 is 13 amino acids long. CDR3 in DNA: TGTGCCAGCAGCTCGGACATCACAGATACGCAGTATTTT. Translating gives CASSSDITDTQYF.

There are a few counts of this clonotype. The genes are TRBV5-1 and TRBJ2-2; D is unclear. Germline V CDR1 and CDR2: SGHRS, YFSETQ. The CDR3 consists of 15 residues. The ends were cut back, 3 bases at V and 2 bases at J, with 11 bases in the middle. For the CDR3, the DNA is TGCGCCAGCAGCTATACAAGCGTCAACACCGGGGAGCTGTTTTTT. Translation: CASSYTSVNTGELFF. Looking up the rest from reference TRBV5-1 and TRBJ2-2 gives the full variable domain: KAGVTQTPRYLIKTRGQQVTLSCSPISGHRSVSWYQQTPGQGLQFLFEYFSETQRNKGNFPGRFSGRQFSNSRSEMNVSTLELGDSALYLCASSYTSVNTGELFFGEGSRLTVL.

In DNA form, the CDR3 reads TGTGCCAGCAGCACGGGATCACGGATCTCTGGAAACACCATATATTTT. This sequence encodes CASSTGSRISGNTIYF. The chain employs TRBV5-6 and TRBJ1-3; no clear D. Per the germline V gene, CDR1 is SGHDT and CDR2 is YYEEEE. V lost 4 bases, J lost 0 bases, and 14 bases lay in between. The CDR3 loop spans 16 amino acids.

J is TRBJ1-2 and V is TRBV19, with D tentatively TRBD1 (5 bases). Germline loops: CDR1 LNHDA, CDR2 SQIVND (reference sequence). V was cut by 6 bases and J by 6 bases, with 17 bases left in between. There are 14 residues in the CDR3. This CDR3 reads CASRPNRDVHGYTF. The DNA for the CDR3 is TGTGCCAGTAGACCAAACCGGGACGTCCATGGCTACACCTTC.

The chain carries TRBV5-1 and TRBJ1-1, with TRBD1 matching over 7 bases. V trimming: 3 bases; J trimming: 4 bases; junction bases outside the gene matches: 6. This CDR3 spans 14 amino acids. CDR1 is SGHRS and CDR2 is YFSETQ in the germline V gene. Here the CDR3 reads CASSWTGRATEAFF. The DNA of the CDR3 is TGCGCCAGCAGCTGGACAGGACGGGCCACTGAAGCTTTCTTT.

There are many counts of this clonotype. CDR3 bases: TGTGCCACCAGTGCTGGGACAGCCTACGAGCAGTACTTC. Translating gives CATSAGTAYEQYF. This rearrangement joins TRBV24-1 to TRBJ2-7; TRBD1 aligns across 7 bases. Germline lookup yields CDR1 KGHDR and CDR2 SFDVKD. This CDR3 has 13 residues. V shed 5 bases and J 2 bases; nucleotides not matched to a gene: 2.

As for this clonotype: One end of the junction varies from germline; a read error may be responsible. In DNA form, the CDR3 reads TGTGCCAGCAGCCAAGTACCCGCCGGCCGGGGCAGCTCGATACTCTCCTATAATTCACCCCACCACTTT. This codes for CASSQVPAGRGSSILSYNSPHHF. J is TRBJ1-6 and V is TRBV14; TRBD1 might be the D (5 bases). CDR1 SGHDN and CDR2 FVKESK come from the germline V gene. The CDR3 is 23 amino acids.

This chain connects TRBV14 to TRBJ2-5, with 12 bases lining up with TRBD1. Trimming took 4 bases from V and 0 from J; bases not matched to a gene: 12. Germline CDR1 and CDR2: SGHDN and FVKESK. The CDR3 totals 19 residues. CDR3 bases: TGTGCCAGCAGCCGACCGGGACAGGGGGCGAATCCGTACCAAGAGACCCAGTACTTC. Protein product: CASSRPGQGANPYQETQYF.

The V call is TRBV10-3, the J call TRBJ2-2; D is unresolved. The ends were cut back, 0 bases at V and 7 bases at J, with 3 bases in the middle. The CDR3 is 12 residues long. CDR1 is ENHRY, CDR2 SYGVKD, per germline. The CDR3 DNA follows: TGTGCCATCAGTGAGTCGGGCGGGGAGCTGTTTTTT. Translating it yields CAISESGGELFF.

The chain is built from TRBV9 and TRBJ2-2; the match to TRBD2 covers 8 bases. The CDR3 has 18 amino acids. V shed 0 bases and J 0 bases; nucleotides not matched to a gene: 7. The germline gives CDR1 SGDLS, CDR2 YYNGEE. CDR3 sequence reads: CASSVAGGERANTGELFF. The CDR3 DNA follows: TGTGCCAGCAGCGTAGCCGGGGGGGAGAGAGCGAACACCGGGGAGCTGTTTTTT.

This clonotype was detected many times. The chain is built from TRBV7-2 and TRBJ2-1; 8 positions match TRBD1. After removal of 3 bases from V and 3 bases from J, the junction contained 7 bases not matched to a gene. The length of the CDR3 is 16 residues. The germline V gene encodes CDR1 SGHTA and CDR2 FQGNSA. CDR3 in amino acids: CASSFQDRAVYNEQFF. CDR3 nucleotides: TGTGCCAGCAGCTTTCAGGACAGGGCGGTCTACAATGAGCAGTTCTTC.

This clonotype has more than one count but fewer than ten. DNA for the CDR3: TGCAGTGCTAGAGATACATTCCGCACTGAAGCTTTCTTT. As protein: CSARDTFRTEAFF. The chain links TRBV20-1 to TRBJ1-1; D remains ambiguous. CDR1 and CDR2 (germline): DFQATT, SNEGSKA (reference sequence). V lost 0 bases and J lost 4, with 9 bases in between. CDR3 size: 13 residues.

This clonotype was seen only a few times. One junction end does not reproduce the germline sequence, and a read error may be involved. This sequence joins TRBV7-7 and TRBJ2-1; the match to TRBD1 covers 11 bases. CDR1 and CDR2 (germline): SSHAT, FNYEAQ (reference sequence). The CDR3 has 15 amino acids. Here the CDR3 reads CASSLRTGGNDEQFF. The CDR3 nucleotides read TGTGCTAGCAGCTTGAGGACAGGGGGCAACGATGAGCAGTTCTTC.

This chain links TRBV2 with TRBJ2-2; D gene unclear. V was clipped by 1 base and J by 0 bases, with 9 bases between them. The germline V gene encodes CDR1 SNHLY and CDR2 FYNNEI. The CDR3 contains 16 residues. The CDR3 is CASSEESLANTGELFF. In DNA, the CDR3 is TGTGCCAGCAGTGAAGAAAGTCTAGCGAACACCGGGGAGCTGTTTTTT.

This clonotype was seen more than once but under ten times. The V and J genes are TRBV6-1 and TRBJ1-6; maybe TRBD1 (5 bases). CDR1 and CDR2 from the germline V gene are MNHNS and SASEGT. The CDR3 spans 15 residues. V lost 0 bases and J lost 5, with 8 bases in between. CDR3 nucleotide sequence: TGTGCCAGCAGTGAAGCGACAGCAGATAATTCACCCCTCCACTTT. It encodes CASSEATADNSPLHF.

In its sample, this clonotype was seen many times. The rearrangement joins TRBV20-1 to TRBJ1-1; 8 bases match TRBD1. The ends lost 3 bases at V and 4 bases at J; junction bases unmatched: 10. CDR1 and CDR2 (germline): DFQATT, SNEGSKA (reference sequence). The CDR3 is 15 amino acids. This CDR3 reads CSASPAGGAGTEAFF. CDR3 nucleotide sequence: TGCAGTGCTAGTCCGGCAGGGGGCGCGGGCACTGAAGCTTTCTTT.

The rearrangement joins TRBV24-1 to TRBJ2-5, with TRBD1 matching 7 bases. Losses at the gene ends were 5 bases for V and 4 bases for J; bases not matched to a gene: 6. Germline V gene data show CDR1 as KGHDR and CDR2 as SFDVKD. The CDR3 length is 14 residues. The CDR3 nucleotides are TGTGCCACCAGTGGGACAGGTGGGGGAGAGACCCAGTACTTC. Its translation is CATSGTGGGETQYF.

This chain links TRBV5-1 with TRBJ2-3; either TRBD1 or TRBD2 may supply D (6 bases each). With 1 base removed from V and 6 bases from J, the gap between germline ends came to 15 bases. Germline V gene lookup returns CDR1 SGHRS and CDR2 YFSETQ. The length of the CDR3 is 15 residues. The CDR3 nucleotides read TGCGCCAGCAGCTTGAGTTTCGTAGGGGGGGATACGCAGTATTTT. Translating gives CASSLSFVGGDTQYF. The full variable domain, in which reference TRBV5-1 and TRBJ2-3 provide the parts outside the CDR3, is KAGVTQTPRYLIKTRGQQVTLSCSPISGHRSVSWYQQTPGQGLQFLFEYFSETQRNKGNFPGRFSGRQFSNSRSEMNVSTLELGDSALYLCASSLSFVGGDTQYFGPGTRLTVL.

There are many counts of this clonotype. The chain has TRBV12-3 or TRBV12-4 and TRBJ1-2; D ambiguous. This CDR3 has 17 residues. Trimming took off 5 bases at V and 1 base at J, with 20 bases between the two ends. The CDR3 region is CASSPPRGGRFNYGYTF. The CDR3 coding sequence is TGTGCCAGCAGTCCTCCCCGCGGCGGACGGTTTAACTATGGCTACACCTTC.